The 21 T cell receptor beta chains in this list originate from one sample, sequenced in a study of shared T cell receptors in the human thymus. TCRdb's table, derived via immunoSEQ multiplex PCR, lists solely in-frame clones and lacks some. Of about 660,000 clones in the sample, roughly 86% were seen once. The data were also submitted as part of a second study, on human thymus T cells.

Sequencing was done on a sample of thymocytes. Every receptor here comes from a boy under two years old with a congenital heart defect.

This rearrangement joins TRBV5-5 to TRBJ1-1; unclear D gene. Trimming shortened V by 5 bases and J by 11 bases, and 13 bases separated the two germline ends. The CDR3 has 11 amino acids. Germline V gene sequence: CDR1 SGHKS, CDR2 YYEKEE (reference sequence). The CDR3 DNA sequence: TGTGCCAGCAGTCGTGGGAGGAAGGCTTTCTTT. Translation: CASSRGRKAFF. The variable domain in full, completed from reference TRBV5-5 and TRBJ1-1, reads DAGVTQSPTHLIKTRGQQVTLRCSPISGHKSVSWYQQVLGQGPQFIFQYYEKEERGRGNFPDRFSARQFPNYSSELNVNALLLGDSALYLCASSRGRKAFFGQGTRLTVV.

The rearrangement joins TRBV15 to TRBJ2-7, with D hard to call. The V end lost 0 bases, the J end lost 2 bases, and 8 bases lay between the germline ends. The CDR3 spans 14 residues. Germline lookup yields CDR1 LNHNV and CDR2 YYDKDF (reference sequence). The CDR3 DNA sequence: TGTGCCACCAGCAGAGATCCCTCTCCCTACGAGCAGTACTTC. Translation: CATSRDPSPYEQYF.

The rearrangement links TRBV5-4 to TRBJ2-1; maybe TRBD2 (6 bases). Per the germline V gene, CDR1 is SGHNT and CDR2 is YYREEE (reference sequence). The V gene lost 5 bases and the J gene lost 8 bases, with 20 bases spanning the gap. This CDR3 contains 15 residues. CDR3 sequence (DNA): TGTGCCAGCAGGGGATGGGGGGAGAGAAGAGATGAGCAGTTCTTC. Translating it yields CASRGWGERRDEQFF.

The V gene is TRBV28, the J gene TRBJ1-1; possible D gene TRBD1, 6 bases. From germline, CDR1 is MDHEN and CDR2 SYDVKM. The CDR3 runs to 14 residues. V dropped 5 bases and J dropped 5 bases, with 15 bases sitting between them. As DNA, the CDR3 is TGTGCCAGCAGTACGACAGGTCGAGAGACTGAAGCTTTCTTT. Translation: CASSTTGRETEAFF.

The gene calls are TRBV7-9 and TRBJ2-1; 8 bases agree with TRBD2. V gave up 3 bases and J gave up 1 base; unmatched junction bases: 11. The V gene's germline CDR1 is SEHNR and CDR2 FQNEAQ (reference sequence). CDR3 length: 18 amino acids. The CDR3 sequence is CASSFNSREASSYNEQFF. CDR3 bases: TGTGCCAGCAGCTTTAATTCGCGGGAGGCTTCTTCCTACAATGAGCAGTTCTTC.

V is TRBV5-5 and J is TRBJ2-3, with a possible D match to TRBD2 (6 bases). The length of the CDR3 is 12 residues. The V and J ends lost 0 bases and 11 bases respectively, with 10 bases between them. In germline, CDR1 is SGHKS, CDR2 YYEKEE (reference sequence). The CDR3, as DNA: TGTGCCAGCAGCTTGGTGGACTACAAGCAGTATTTT. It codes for CASSLVDYKQYF.

CDR3 bases: TGTGCCAGCAGCACCCAGACTAGCGGCGGGAGCACAGATACGCAGTATTTT. It translates to CASSTQTSGGSTDTQYF. This chain links TRBV7-2 with TRBJ2-3; TRBD2 matches 9 bases. Germline V CDR1 and CDR2: SGHTA, FQGNSA. J gave up 0 bases and V 5 bases, and 9 bases lay outside the gene matches. This CDR3 is 17 amino acids long. Complete variable domain (other parts from reference TRBV7-2 and TRBJ2-3): GAGVSQSPSNKVTEKGKDVELRCDPISGHTALYWYRQSLGQGLEFLIYFQGNSAPDKSGLPSDRFSAERTGGSVSTLTIQRTQQEDSAVYLCASSTQTSGGSTDTQYFGPGTRLTVL.

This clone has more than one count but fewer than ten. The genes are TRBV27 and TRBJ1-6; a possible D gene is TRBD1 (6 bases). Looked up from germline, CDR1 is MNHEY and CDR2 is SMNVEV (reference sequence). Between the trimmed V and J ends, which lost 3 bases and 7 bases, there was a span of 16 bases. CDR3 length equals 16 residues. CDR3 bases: TGTGCCAGCAGTTTCTACCGGACAGAGGTCAATTCACCCCTCCACTTT. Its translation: CASSFYRTEVNSPLHF.

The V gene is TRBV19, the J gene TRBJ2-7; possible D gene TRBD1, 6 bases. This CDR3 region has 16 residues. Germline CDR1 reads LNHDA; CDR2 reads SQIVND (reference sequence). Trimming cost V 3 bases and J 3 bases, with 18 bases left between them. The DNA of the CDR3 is TGTGCCAGTAGTATTGGTCGGTCCCAGGGGTACTACGAGCAGTACTTC. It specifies CASSIGRSQGYYEQYF. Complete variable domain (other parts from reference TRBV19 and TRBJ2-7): DGGITQSPKYLFRKEGQNVTLSCEQNLNHDAMYWYRQDPGQGLRLIYYSQIVNDFQKGDIAEGYSVSREKKESFPLTVTSAQKNPTAFYLCASSIGRSQGYYEQYFGPGTRLTVT.

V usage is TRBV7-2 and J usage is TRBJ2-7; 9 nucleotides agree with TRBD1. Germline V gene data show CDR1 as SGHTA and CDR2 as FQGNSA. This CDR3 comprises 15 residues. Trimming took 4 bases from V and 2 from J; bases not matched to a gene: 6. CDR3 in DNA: TGTGCCAGCAGCTCTGAAAGGGACAGGGCCTACGAGCAGTACTTC. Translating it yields CASSSERDRAYEQYF.

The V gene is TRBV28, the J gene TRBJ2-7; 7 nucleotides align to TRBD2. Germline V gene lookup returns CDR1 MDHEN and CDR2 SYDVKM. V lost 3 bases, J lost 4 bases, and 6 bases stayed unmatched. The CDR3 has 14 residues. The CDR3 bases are TGTGCCAGCAGTTTGGCGCCGGGGGGTTACGAGCAGTACTTC. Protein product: CASSLAPGGYEQYF.

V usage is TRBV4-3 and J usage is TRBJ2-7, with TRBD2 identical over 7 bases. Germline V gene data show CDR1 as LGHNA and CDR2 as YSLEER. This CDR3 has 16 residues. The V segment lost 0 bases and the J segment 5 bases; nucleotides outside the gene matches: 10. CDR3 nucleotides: TGCGCCAGCAGCCAAGATTGGGAGGGAGGGAGAGACGAGCAGTACTTC. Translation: CASSQDWEGGRDEQYF.

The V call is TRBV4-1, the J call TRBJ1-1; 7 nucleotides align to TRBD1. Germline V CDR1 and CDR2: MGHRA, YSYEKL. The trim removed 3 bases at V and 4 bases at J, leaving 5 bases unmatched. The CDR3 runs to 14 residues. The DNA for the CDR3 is TGCGCCAGCAGCCAGTTCAGGGGGAGCACTGAAGCTTTCTTT. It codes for CASSQFRGSTEAFF.

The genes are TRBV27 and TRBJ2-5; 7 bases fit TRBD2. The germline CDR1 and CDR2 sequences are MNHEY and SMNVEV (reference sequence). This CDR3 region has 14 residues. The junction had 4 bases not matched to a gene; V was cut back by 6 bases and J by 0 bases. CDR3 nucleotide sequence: TGTGCCAGCAGCATCGGGACTAACCAAGAGACCCAGTACTTC. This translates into CASSIGTNQETQYF.

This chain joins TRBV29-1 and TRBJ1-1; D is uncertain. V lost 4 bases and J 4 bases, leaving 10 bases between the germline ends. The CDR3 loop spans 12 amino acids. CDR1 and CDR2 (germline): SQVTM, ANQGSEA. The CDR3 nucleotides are TGCAGCGTTGTAGACCGGGGCACTGAAGCTTTCTTT. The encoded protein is CSVVDRGTEAFF. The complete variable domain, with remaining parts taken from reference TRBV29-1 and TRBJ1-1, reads SAVISQKPSRDICQRGTSLTIQCQVDSQVTMMFWYRQQPGQSLTLIATANQGSEATYESGFVIDKFPISRPNLTFSTLTVSNMSPEDSSIYLCSVVDRGTEAFFGQGTRLTVV.

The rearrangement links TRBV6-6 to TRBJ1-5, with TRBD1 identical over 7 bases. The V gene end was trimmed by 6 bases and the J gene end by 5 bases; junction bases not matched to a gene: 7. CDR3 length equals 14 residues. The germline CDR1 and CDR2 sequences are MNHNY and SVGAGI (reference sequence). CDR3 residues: CASSVGQIYQPQHF. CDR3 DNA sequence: TGTGCCAGCAGCGTGGGACAGATCTATCAGCCCCAGCATTTT.

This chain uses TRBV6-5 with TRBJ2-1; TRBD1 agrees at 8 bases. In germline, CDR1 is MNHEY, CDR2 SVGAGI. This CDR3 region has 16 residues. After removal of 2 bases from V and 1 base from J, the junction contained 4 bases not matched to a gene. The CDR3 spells CASSYTRGRSYNEQFF. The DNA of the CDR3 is TGTGCCAGCAGTTACACCAGGGGGCGGTCCTACAATGAGCAGTTCTTC.

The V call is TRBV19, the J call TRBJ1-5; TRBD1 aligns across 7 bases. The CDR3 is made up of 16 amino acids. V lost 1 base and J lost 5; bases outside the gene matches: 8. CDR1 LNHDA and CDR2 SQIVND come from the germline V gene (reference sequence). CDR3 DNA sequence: TGTGCCAGTAGTATAGTAGAGCAGGGGGTGGATCAGCCCCAGCATTTT. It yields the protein CASSIVEQGVDQPQHF.

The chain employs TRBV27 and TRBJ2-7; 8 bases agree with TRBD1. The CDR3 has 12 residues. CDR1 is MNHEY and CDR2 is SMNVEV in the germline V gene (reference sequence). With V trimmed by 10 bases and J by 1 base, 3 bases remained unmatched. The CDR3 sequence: CATRDRSYEQYF. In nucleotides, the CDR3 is TGTGCCACCCGGGACAGGTCCTACGAGCAGTACTTC.

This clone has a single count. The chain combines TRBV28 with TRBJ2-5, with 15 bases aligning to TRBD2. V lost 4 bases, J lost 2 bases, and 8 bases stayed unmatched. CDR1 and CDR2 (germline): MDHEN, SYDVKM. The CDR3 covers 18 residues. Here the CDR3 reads CASSSGLAGGPNQETQYF. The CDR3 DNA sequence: TGTGCCAGCAGTTCCGGACTAGCGGGAGGGCCCAATCAAGAGACCCAGTACTTC.

The CDR3 region has the DNA TGTGCCAGCAGCTTAGCGTTTGGGCTAGCGGGAGAGGTTTCCTACAATGAGCAGTTCTTC. The encoded protein is CASSLAFGLAGEVSYNEQFF. The V call is TRBV7-2, the J call TRBJ2-1; 10 bases are shared with TRBD2. The trim removed 0 bases at V and 1 base at J, leaving 12 bases unmatched. CDR3 length: 20 amino acids. The germline V gene has CDR1 SGHTA and CDR2 FQGNSA.